The 6 T cell receptor beta chains given below trace back to one sample, sequenced in a study of blood T cells in healthy people across ages. Primers used in a second PCR of roughly 7 to 11 cycles were a sample-barcoded 5' primer and a J-beta primer mix. TCRdb fed the 5' RACE reads into MiXCR, producing one record per CDR3 protein. Found here are 750,000 to 1,000,000 distinct CDR3 sequences, approximately 32% of them singletons; the top ten hold 10% to 13%. This sample was also put to use in a study of T cells of mothers and their children.

The sequenced material came from blood. The receptors shown here come from a woman between 35 and 50 years old in good health.

This sequence joins TRBV7-2 and TRBJ1-1, with no clear D. Trimming removed 3 bases at V and 1 base at J, with 12 bases between. Looked up from germline, CDR1 is SGHTA and CDR2 is FQGNSA. CDR3 length: 15 residues. CDR3 nucleotides: TGTGCCAGCAGCTTTTTGGACTTGGCGAACACTGAAGCTTTCTTT. This sequence encodes CASSFLDLANTEAFF.

The chain carries TRBV28 and TRBJ2-7, with a weak D call TRBD1 (5 bases). This CDR3 spans 14 amino acids. The V end was cut by 7 bases, the J end by 2 bases, with 15 bases between. Germline values: CDR1 MDHEN, CDR2 SYDVKM. For the CDR3, the DNA is TGTGCCAGCAAGGCGGCAGGGATTACCTACGAGCAGTACTTC. This gives the protein CASKAAGITYEQYF. The variable domain in full, with the rest retrieved from reference TRBV28 and TRBJ2-7, is DVKVTQSSRYLVKRTGEKVFLECVQDMDHENMFWYRQDPGLGLRLIYFSYDVKMKEKGDIPEGYSVSREKKERFSLILESASTNQTSMYLCASKAAGITYEQYFGPGTRLTVT.

This clonotype turned up a few times. The junction differs from germline at one of its ends, possibly a read error. V is TRBV9 and J is TRBJ2-5; TRBD1 agrees at 11 bases. The germline CDR1 and CDR2 sequences are SGDLS and YYNGEE. The CDR3 consists of 15 residues. The CDR3 here is CANSTRTGGLETQYF. CDR3 bases: TGTGCCAACAGCACCCGGACAGGGGGCTTGGAGACCCAGTACTTC.

The chain employs TRBV6-5 and TRBJ1-5; 10 positions agree with TRBD1. J was trimmed by 6 bases and V by 6 bases; bases with no gene match: 8. The CDR3 runs 15 residues. CDR1 and CDR2 (germline): MNHEY, SVGAGI. The CDR3 DNA is TGTGCCAGCAGCATAGACAGGGGGCAGGGTCAGCCCCAGCATTTT. Its translation is CASSIDRGQGQPQHF.

This clonotype was seen at least ten times. CDR3 protein: CASRRTRLYEQYF. The DNA for the CDR3 is TGTGCCAGCAGAAGGACACGGCTATACGAGCAGTACTTC. The rearrangement joins TRBV2 to TRBJ2-7, with D possibly matching TRBD1 (5 bases). The CDR3 totals 13 residues. V lost 6 bases, J lost 4 bases, and 13 bases lay in between. Germline loops: CDR1 SNHLY, CDR2 FYNNEI.

Concerning this clonotype itself: A single base separates this from a much larger clone, so it may be a read error. The chain has TRBV2 and TRBJ2-4; TRBD2 might be the D (6 bases). The end of the DNA fits TRBJ2-7 better, so the J call may be wrong. The CDR3 covers 13 residues. Germline V gives CDR1 SNHLY, CDR2 FYNNEI. CDR3 nucleotide sequence: TGTGCCAGCAGGATTAGGGGTAGCGGCGAGCAGTACTTC. The encoded protein is CASRIRGSGEQYF.